The T cell receptor (beta chain) described here comes from a study of radiation and T cells in renal cell carcinoma. The time point: baseline pretreatment blood. Treatment denoted: 15 Gy SBRT to primary tumor, nephrectomy 4 weeks later. The method was immunoSEQ multiplex PCR; TCRdb's version includes in-frame clones alone and lacks a portion of them. Of approximately 63,000 clones in the sample, 78% were seen once. J was trimmed by 3 bases and V by 4 bases; bases with no gene match: 2. This CDR3 has 14 residues. Germline-derived CDR1 and CDR2 are LGHNA and YSLEER. This sequence was found in a man aged 55-75 years with renal cell carcinoma. The V gene is TRBV4-3, the J gene TRBJ2-3, with TRBD2 identical over 9 bases. The sample here was blood, taken from a patient whose treatment included radiotherapy and nephrectomy. CDR3 residues: CASSPGLATDTQYF. The CDR3 coding sequence is TGCGCCAGCAGCCCGGGACTAGCAACAGATACGCAGTATTTT.